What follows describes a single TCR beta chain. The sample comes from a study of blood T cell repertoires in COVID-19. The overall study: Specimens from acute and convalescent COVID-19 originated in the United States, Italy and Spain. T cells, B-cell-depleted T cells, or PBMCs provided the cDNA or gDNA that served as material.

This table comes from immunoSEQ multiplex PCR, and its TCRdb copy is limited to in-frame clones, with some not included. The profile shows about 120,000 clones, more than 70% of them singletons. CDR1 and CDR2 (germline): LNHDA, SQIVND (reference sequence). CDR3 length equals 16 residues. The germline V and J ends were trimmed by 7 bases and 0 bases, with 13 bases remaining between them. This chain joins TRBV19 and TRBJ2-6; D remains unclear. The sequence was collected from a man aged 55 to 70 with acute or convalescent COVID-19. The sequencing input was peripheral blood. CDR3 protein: CASTLDGPSGANVLTF. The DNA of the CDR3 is TGTGCCAGTACCCTAGACGGTCCCTCTGGGGCCAACGTCCTGACTTTC.